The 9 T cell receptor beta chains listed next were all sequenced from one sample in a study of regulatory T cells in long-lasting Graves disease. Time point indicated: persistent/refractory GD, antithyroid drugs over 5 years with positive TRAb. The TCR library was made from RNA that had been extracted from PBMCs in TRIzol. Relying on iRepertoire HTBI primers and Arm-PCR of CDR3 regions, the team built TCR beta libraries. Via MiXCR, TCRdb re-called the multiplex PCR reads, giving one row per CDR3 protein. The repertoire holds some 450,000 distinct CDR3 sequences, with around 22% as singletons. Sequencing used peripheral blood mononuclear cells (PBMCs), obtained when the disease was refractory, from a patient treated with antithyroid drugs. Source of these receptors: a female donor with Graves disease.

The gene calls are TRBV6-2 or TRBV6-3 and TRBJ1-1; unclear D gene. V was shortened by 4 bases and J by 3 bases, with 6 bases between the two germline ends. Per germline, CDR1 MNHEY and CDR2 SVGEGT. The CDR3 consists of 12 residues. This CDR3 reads CASSSRYTEAFF. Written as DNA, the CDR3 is TGTGCCAGCAGTTCCCGATACACTGAAGCTTTCTTT.

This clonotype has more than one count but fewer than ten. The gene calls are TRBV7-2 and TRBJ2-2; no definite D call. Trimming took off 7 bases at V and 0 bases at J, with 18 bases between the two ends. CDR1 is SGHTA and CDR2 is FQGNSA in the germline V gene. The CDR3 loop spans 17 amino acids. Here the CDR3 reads CASTQRSARSNTGELFF. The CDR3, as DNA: TGTGCCAGCACCCAGCGCAGCGCGAGGTCGAACACCGGGGAGCTGTTTTTT.

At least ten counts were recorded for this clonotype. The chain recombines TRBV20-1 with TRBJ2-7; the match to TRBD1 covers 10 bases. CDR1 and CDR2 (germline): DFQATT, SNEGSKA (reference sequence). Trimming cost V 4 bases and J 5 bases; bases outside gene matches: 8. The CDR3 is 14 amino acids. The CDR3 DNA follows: TGCAGTGCTATATCGGGACAGGGGATCCACGAGCAGTACTTC. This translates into CSAISGQGIHEQYF.

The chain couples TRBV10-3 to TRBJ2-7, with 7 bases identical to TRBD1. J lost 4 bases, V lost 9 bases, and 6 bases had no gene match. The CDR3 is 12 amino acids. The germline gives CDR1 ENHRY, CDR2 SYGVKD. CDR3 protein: CAITEDRYEQYF. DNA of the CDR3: TGTGCCATAACCGAGGACAGGTACGAGCAGTACTTC.

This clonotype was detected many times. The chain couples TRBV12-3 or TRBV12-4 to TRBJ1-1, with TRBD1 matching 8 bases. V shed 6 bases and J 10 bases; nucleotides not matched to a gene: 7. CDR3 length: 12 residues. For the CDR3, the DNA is TGTGCCAGCAGACCGGGACAGGTTTCAGCTTTCTTT. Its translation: CASRPGQVSAFF.

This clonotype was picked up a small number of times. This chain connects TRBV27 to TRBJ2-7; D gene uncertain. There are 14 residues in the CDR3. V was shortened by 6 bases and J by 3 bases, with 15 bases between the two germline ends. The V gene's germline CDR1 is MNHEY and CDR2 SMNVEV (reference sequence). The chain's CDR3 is CASSNRGSVYEQYF. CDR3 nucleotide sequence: TGTGCCAGCAGCAACAGAGGCTCGGTCTACGAGCAGTACTTC.

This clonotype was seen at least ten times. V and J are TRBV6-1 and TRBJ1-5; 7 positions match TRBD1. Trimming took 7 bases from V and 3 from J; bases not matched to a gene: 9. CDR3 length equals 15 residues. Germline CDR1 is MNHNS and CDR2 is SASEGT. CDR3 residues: CASNPRGQFNQPQHF. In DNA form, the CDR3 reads TGTGCCAGCAACCCTAGGGGACAGTTCAATCAGCCCCAGCATTTT.

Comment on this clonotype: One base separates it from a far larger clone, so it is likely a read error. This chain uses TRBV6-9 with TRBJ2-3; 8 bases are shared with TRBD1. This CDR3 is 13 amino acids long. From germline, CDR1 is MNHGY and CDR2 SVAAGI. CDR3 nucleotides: TGTGCCAGCAGTTATGGTGGGACAGGTACGCAGTATTTT. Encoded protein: CASSYGGTGTQYF.

The CDR3 DNA reads TGTGCCTGGAACCCCAGGGGGCTGGGCGAAAAACTGTTTTTT. Protein: CAWNPRGLGEKLFF. The rearrangement links TRBV30 to TRBJ1-4; 8 bases are shared with TRBD1. The CDR3 is made up of 14 amino acids. Germline V gene data show CDR1 as GTSNPN and CDR2 as SVGIG (reference sequence). V dropped 4 bases and J dropped 8; count of bases not matched to a gene: 9.